A selection of T cell receptor beta chains follows, all from one sample in a study of regulatory T cells in long-lasting Graves disease. Using its own MiXCR run on the multiplex PCR reads, TCRdb lists one record per CDR3 protein. The table lists 520,000 or so distinct CDR3 sequences, more than 10% of them singletons. This same sample was also part of a study on T cells in Graves' hyperthyroidism and ophthalmopathy.

This material consisted of peripheral blood mononuclear cells (PBMCs), taken at new diagnosis, from a patient treated with antithyroid drugs. These receptors all come from a woman under 40 with Graves disease. The CDR3 runs from the conserved cysteine through the conserved F or W. Fields, in order: D gene, V gene, clone size, J gene, CDR3 protein, CDR3 DNA. The D gene is left open where the match is weak. Clone size is given for some rows only: seen once, a few or many times, or a class if the clone is expanded.

TRBD2	TRBV3-1	many	TRBJ2-3	CASSKGGRMADTQYF	TGTGCCAGCTCGAAGGGCGGGAGGATGGCAGATACGCAGTATTTT
TRBD1	TRBV7-2	many	TRBJ1-4	CASSQDRGTGSEKLFF	TGCGCCAGCAGCCAAGACCGGGGGACAGGGTCTGAAAAACTGTTTTTT
TRBD2	TRBV7-9	NA	TRBJ2-1	CASSLGTSGRIHNEQFF	TGCGCCAGCAGCCTAGGGACTAGCGGGAGGATCCACAATGAGCAGTTCTTC
TRBD2	TRBV7-8	many	TRBJ2-1	CASRIAGTSSYNEQFF	TGTGCCAGCAGGATAGCCGGGACTAGCTCCTACAATGAGCAGTTCTTC
TRBD1	TRBV20-1	NA	TRBJ2-7	CSAGLGDSAYEQYF	TGCAGTGCCGGCCTAGGGGACAGCGCTTACGAGCAGTACTTC
NA	TRBV18	many	TRBJ1-4	CASSPPSPNEKLFF	TGTGCCAGCTCACCACCGAGCCCTAATGAAAAACTGTTTTTT
TRBD1	TRBV7-3	many	TRBJ2-1	CASSPGRGLDEQFF	TGTGCCAGCAGCCCAGGAAGGGGGCTCGATGAGCAGTTCTTC
TRBD2	TRBV20-1	many	TRBJ2-3	CSARGGGRGTDTQYF	TGCAGTGCTAGAGGTGGCGGGAGGGGAACAGATACGCAGTATTTT
NA	TRBV9	many	TRBJ1-1	CASSVWGNTEAFF	TGTGCCAGCAGCGTCTGGGGGAACACTGAAGCTTTCTTT
TRBD2	TRBV28	many	TRBJ2-3	CASSDGLAADTQYF	TGTGCCAGCAGCGATGGACTAGCTGCAGATACGCAGTATTTT
NA	TRBV6-4	few	TRBJ2-4	CASSWILLSIQYF	TGTGCCAGCAGTTGGATACTCTTAAGCATTCAGTACTTC
NA	TRBV6-4	NA	TRBJ1-5	CASSEILGWPQHF	TGTGCCAGCAGTGAAATACTTGGCTGGCCCCAGCATTTT
NA	TRBV28	many	TRBJ2-7	CASLFREHDEQYF	TGTGCCAGCCTTTTCCGGGAGCACGACGAGCAGTACTTC
TRBD1	TRBV27	many	TRBJ2-7	CASSLSWTGTYEQYF	TGTGCCAGCAGTTTATCATGGACAGGCACCTACGAGCAGTACTTC
TRBD2	TRBV30	many	TRBJ2-1	CAWNGLAAYNEQFF	TGTGCCTGGAATGGACTAGCGGCCTACAATGAGCAGTTCTTC
NA	TRBV6-2/TRBV6-3	many	TRBJ1-2	CASRLQGGSYGYTF	TGTGCCAGCAGACTACAGGGAGGGTCCTATGGCTACACCTTC
NA	TRBV11-2	many	TRBJ2-5	CASSFRQGHGQETQYF	TGTGCCAGCAGCTTCCGCCAGGGTCACGGCCAAGAGACCCAGTACTTC
NA	TRBV20-1	NA	TRBJ2-3	CSARDHAGASTDTQYF	TGCAGTGCTAGAGATCACGCGGGCGCTAGCACAGATACGCAGTATTTT
NA	TRBV29-1	NA	TRBJ2-7	CSVGPGKRDEQYF	TGCAGCGTGGGGCCAGGGAAGAGGGACGAGCAGTACTTC
TRBD1	TRBV4-2	many	TRBJ1-2	CASSQARRQGSGYTF	TGTGCCAGCAGCCAAGCCCGACGACAGGGTAGTGGCTACACCTTC
NA	TRBV5-1	many	TRBJ1-1	CASSESPNTEAFF	TGCGCCAGCAGTGAATCCCCGAACACTGAAGCTTTCTTT
TRBD1	TRBV12-3/TRBV12-4	many	TRBJ2-3	CASSPTGPTQYF	TGTGCCAGCAGTCCGACAGGGCCTACGCAGTATTTT
NA	TRBV11-2	many	TRBJ2-3	CASSLVVDTQYF	TGTGCCAGCAGCTTAGTGGTAGATACGCAGTATTTT
NA	TRBV7-3	NA	TRBJ1-2	CASSPQRGANYGYTF	TGTGCCAGCAGCCCCCAACGAGGTGCTAACTATGGCTACACCTTC
NA	TRBV4-1	NA	TRBJ2-7	CASSQDRHYFYEQYF	TGCGCCAGCAGCCAAGATAGGCACTACTTCTACGAGCAGTACTTC
TRBD1	TRBV4-1	NA	TRBJ2-5	CASSRNDRAGETQYF	TGCGCCAGCAGCAGGAATGACAGGGCCGGCGAGACCCAGTACTTC
NA	TRBV2	many	TRBJ2-3	CASSEGPPGADTQYF	TGTGCCAGCAGTGAAGGCCCGCCGGGGGCAGATACGCAGTATTTT
NA	TRBV30	many	TRBJ1-1	CAWRDTGTEAFF	TGTGCCTGGAGAGACACGGGGACTGAAGCTTTCTTT
NA	TRBV20-1	few	TRBJ2-3	CSGGARPVDTQYF	TGCAGTGGCGGGGCGAGACCAGTAGATACGCAGTATTTT
TRBD2	TRBV6-5	many	TRBJ2-7	CASSYPTSSYEQYF	TGTGCCAGCAGTTACCCGACTAGCAGCTACGAGCAGTACTTC
NA	TRBV3-1	many	TRBJ1-6	CASSLGQPPYNSPLHF	TGTGCCAGCAGCCTAGGACAGCCTCCTTATAATTCACCCCTCCACTTT
NA	TRBV20-1	few	TRBJ1-5	CSAWTFSNQPQHF	TGCAGTGCCTGGACTTTTAGCAATCAGCCCCAGCATTTT
NA	TRBV6-9	few	TRBJ2-7	CASSYWVGSYEQYF	TGTGCCAGCAGTTATTGGGTGGGCTCCTACGAGCAGTACTTC
NA	TRBV3-1	few	TRBJ2-5	CASSLRDLLNNEQLF	TGTGCCAGCAGCCTCCGGGACCTATTAAACAATGAGCAGCTCTTC
NA	TRBV6-5	many	TRBJ1-1	CASSLKHEAFF	TGTGCCAGCAGTTTAAAACATGAAGCTTTCTTT
TRBD2	TRBV27	many	TRBJ2-1	CASSLAGGPGLREQFF	TGTGCCAGCAGTTTAGCGGGAGGGCCGGGATTACGTGAGCAGTTCTTC
TRBD2	TRBV30	NA	TRBJ2-3	CAWRGTRADTQYF	TGTGCCTGGAGGGGGACTAGAGCAGATACGCAGTATTTT
TRBD1	TRBV28	many	TRBJ1-1	CASSPGTAMNTEAFF	TGTGCCAGCAGTCCCGGGACAGCCATGAACACTGAAGCTTTCTTT
TRBD2	TRBV3-1	many	TRBJ2-1	CASSRRASGYNEQFF	TGTGCCAGCAGCCGCCGGGCTAGCGGCTACAATGAGCAGTTCTTC
NA	TRBV11-2	many	TRBJ1-1	CASSSSPDEAFF	TGTGCCAGCAGCTCGAGCCCCGATGAAGCTTTCTTT
NA	TRBV6-1	many	TRBJ2-7	CASSQNSYEQYF	TGTGCCAGCAGCCAGAACAGCTACGAGCAGTACTTC
NA	TRBV4-3	few	TRBJ1-1	CASSQVIASQAFF	TGCGCCAGCAGCCAAGTTATTGCAAGTCAAGCTTTCTTT
NA	TRBV6-1	NA	TRBJ2-2	CATKFPQGWGTGELFF	TGTGCCACCAAATTTCCTCAGGGTTGGGGCACCGGGGAGCTGTTTTTT
NA	TRBV30	many	TRBJ1-2	CAWSVAGGGLYGYTF	TGTGCCTGGAGTGTAGCGGGGGGGGGCCTTTATGGCTACACCTTC
TRBD1	TRBV4-3	NA	TRBJ1-3	CASSPARGRGNTIYF	TGCGCCAGCAGCCCTGCGAGGGGGCGAGGAAACACCATATATTTT
TRBD1	TRBV12-3/TRBV12-4	NA	TRBJ2-6	CASKKWGQPPSGANVLTF	TGTGCCAGCAAGAAGTGGGGACAGCCACCTTCTGGGGCCAACGTCCTGACTTTC
NA	TRBV11-1	many	TRBJ2-3	CASSLGQRTQYF	TGTGCCAGCAGCTTAGGACAGAGGACGCAGTATTTT
NA	TRBV2	many	TRBJ1-5	CASTGAEGNQPQHF	TGTGCCAGCACAGGGGCAGAAGGCAATCAGCCCCAGCATTTT
NA	TRBV11-2	many	TRBJ2-1	CGSGGATYNEQFF	TGTGGGTCAGGGGGGGCTACCTACAATGAGCAGTTCTTC
TRBD2	TRBV30	many	TRBJ2-1	CAWSAAGGYYNEQFF	TGTGCCTGGAGTGCAGCGGGAGGATACTACAATGAGCAGTTCTTC
NA	TRBV15	few	TRBJ1-1	CATSRVRSGTEAFF	TGTGCCACCAGCAGAGTCAGGTCGGGGACTGAAGCTTTCTTT
NA	TRBV11-2	many	TRBJ1-6	CASSRELVNSPLHF	TGTGCCAGCAGCCGGGAGTTGGTTAATTCACCCCTCCACTTT